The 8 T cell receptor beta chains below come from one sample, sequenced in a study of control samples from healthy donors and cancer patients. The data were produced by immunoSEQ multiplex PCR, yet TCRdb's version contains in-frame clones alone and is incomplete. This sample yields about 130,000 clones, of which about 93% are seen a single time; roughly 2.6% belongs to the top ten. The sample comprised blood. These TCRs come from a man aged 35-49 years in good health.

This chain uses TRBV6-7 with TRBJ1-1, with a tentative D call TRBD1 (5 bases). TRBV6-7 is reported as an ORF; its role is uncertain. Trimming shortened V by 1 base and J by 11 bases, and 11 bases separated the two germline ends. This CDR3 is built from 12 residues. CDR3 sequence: CASSYLSGYAFF. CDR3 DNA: TGTGCCAGCAGTTACTTGTCAGGGTACGCTTTCTTT.

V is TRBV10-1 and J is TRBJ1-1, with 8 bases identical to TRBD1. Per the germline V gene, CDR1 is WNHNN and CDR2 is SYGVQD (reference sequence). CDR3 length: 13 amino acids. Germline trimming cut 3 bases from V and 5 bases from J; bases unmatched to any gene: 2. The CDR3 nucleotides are TGCGCCAGCAGTGAAACAGGGGGAACTGAAGCTTTCTTT. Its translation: CASSETGGTEAFF.

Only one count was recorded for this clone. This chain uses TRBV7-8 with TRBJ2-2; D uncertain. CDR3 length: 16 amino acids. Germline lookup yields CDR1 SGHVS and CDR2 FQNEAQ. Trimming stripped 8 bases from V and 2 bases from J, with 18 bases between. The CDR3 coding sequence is TGTGCCAGCTCGATCTCGGTCCTTTCAAACACCGGGGAGCTGTTTTTT. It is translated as CASSISVLSNTGELFF.

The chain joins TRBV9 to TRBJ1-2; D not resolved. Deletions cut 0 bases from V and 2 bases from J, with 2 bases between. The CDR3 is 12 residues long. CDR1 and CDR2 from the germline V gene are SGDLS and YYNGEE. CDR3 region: CASSVVNYGYTF. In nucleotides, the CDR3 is TGTGCCAGCAGCGTAGTGAACTATGGCTACACCTTC.

For the CDR3, the DNA is TGTGCCAGCAGCCTCTCTAGCGGATGGGAGACCCAGTACTTC. Amino acid sequence: CASSLSSGWETQYF. This sequence joins TRBV5-6 and TRBJ2-5, with TRBD2 matching 7 bases. The length of the CDR3 is 14 residues. The V gene end was trimmed by 4 bases and the J gene end by 5 bases; junction bases not matched to a gene: 8. Germline CDR1 SGHDT, CDR2 YYEEEE.

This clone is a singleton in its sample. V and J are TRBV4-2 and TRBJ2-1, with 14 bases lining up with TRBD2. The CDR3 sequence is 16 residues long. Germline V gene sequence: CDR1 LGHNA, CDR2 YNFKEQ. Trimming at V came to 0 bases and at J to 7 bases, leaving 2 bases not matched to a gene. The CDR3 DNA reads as TGTGCCAGCAGCCAAGATAGACTAGCGGGGGGGAATGAGCAGTTCTTC. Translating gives CASSQDRLAGGNEQFF.

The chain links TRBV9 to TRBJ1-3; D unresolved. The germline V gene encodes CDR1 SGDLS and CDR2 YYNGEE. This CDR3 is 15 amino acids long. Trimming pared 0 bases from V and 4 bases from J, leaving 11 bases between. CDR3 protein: CASSVGTGNGNTIYF. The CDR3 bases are TGTGCCAGCAGCGTAGGCACGGGGAACGGAAACACCATATATTTT.

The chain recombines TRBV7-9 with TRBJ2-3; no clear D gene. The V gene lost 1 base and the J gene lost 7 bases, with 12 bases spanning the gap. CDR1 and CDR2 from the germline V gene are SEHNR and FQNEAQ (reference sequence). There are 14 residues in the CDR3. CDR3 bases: TGTGCCAGCAGCTTAGTTTTCGGAGCCAATACGCAGTATTTT. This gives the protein CASSLVFGANTQYF.